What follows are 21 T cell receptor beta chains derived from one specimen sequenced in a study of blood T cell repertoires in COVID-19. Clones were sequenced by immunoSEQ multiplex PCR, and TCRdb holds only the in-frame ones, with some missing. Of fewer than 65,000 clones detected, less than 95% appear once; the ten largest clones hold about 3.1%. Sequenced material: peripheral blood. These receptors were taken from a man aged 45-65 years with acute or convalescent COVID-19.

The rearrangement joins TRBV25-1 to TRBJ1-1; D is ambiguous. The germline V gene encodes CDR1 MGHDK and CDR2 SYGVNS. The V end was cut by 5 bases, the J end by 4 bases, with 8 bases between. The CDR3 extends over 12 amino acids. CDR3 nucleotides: TGTGCCAGCAGTAAGGGAGCCACTGAAGCTTTCTTT. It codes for CASSKGATEAFF. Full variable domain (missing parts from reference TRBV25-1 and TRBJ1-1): EADIYQTPRYLVIGTGKKITLECSQTMGHDKMYWYQQDPGMELHLIHYSYGVNSTEKGDLSSESTVSRIRTEHFPLTLESARPSHTSQYLCASSKGATEAFFGQGTRLTVV.

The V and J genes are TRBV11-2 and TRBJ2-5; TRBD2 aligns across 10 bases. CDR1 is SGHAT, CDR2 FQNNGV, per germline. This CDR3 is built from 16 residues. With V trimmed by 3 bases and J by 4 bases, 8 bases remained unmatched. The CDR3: CASSLRYPSGGETQYF. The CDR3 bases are TGTGCCAGCAGCTTGCGCTACCCTAGCGGGGGAGAGACCCAGTACTTC.

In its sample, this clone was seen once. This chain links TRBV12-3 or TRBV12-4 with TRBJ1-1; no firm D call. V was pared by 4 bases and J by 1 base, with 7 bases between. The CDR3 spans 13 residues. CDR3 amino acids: CASSSVANTEAFF. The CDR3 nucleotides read TGTGCCAGCAGTTCTGTGGCGAACACTGAAGCTTTCTTT.

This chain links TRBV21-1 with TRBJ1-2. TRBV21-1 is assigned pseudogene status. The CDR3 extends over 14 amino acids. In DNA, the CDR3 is TGTGCCAGCAGCACGTGCCCGCCGGGCTATGGCTACACCTTC. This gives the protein CASSTCPPGYGYTF.

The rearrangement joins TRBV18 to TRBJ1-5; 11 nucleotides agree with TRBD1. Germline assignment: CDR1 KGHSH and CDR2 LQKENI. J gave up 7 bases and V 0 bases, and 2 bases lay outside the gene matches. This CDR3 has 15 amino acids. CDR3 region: CASSPPGQGGQPQHF. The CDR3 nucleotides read TGTGCCAGCTCACCACCGGGACAGGGGGGCCAGCCCCAGCATTTT.

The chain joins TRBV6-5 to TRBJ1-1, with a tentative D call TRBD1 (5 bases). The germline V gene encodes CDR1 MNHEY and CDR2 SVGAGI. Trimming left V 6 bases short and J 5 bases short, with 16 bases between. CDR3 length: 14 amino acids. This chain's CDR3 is CASSTTRGRTEAFF. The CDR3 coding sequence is TGTGCCAGCAGCACCACGCGGGGCCGAACTGAAGCTTTCTTT.

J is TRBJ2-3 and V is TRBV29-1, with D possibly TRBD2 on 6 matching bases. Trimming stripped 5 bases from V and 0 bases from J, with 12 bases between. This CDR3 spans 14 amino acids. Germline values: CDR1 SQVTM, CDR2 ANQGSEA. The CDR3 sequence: CSVSDGTSTDTQYF. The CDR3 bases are TGCAGCGTTAGCGACGGGACTAGCACAGATACGCAGTATTTT.

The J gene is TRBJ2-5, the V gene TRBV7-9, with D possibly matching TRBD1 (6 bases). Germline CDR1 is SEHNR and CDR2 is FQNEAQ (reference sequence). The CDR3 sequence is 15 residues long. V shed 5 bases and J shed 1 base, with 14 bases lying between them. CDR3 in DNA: TGTGCCAGCAGCCCCGGACAGACCTCCCAAGAGACCCAGTACTTC. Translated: CASSPGQTSQETQYF.

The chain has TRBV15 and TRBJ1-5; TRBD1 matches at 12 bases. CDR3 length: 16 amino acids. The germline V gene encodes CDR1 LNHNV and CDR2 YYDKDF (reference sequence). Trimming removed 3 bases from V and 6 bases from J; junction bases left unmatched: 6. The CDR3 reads CATSRAGQGAGQPQHF. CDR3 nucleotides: TGTGCCACCAGCAGGGCGGGACAGGGGGCGGGTCAGCCCCAGCATTTT.

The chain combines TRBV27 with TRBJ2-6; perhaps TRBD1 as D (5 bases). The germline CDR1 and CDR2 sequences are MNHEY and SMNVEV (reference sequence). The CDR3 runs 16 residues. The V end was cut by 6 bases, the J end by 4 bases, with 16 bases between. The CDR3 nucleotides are TGTGCCAGCAGCCGAGACAGATCTTTAGGGGCCAACGTCCTGACTTTC. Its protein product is CASSRDRSLGANVLTF.

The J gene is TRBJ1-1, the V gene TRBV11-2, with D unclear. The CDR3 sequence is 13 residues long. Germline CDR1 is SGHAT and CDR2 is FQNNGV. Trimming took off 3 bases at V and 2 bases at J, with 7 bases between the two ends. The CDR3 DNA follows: TGTGCCAGCAGCTTCCTAACTAACACTGAAGCTTTCTTT. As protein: CASSFLTNTEAFF.

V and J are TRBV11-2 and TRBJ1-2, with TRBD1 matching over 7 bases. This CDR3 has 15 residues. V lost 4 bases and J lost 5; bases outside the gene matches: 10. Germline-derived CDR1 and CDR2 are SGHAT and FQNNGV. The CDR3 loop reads CASSSWQTGAYGYTF. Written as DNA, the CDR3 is TGTGCCAGCAGCTCCTGGCAAACAGGGGCTTATGGCTACACCTTC.

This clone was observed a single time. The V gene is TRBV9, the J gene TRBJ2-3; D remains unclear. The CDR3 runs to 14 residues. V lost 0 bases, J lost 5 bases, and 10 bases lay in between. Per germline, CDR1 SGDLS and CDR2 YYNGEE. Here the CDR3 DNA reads TGTGCCAGCAGCGTAGCCCCCCCCAGAGATACGCAGTATTTT. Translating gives CASSVAPPRDTQYF.

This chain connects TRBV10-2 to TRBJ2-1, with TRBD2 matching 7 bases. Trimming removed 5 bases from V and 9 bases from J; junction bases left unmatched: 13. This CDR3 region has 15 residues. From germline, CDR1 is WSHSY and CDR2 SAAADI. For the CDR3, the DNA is TGCGCCAGCAGTCCCATAGCGGGTGCAGGTGCTGAGCAGTTCTTC. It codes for CASSPIAGAGAEQFF.

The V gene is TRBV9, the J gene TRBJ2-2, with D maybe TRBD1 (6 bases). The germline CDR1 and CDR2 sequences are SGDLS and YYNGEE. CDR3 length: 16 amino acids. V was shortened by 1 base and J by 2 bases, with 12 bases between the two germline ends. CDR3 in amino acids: CASSVRGTPNTGELFF. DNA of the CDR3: TGTGCCAGCAGCGTAAGAGGGACACCCAACACCGGGGAGCTGTTTTTT.

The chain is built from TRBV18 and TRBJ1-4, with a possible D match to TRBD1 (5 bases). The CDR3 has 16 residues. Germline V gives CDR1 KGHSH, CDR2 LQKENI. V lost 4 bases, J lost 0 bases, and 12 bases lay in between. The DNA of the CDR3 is TGTGCCAGCTCACTCACAGACAGTGCAACTAATGAAAAACTGTTTTTT. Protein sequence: CASSLTDSATNEKLFF.

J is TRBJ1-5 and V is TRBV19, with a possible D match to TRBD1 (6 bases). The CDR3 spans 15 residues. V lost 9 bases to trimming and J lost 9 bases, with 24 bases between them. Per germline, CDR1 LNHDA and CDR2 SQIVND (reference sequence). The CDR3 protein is CASDLGGRASGPQHF. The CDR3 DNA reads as TGTGCCAGCGACCTTGGGGGCAGGGCGTCAGGGCCCCAGCATTTT.

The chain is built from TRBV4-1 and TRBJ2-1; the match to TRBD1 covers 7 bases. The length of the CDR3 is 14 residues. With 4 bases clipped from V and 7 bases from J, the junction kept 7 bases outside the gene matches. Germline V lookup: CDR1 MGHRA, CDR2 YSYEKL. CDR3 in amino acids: CASSPLGGLNEQFF. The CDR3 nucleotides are TGCGCCAGCAGCCCCTTAGGGGGCCTAAATGAGCAGTTCTTC.

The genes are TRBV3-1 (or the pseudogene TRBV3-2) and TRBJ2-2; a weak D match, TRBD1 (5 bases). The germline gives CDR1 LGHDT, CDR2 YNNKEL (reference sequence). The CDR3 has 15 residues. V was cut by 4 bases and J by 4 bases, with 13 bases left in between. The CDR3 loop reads CASSPRGRSTGELFF. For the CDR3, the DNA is TGTGCCAGCAGCCCTAGGGGTCGTAGCACCGGGGAGCTGTTTTTT.

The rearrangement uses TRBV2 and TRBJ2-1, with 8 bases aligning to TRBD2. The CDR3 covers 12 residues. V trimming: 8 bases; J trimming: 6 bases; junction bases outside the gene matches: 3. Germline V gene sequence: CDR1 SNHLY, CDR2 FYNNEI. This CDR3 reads CASEGLGNEQFF. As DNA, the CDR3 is TGTGCCAGCGAGGGACTAGGCAATGAGCAGTTCTTC.

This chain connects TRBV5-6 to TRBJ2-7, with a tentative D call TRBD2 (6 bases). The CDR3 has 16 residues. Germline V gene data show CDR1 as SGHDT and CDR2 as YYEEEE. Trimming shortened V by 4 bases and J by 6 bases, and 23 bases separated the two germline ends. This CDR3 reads CASSLGTGSPGVEQYF. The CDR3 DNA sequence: TGTGCCAGCAGCCTGGGGACCGGGAGCCCAGGAGTCGAGCAGTACTTC.